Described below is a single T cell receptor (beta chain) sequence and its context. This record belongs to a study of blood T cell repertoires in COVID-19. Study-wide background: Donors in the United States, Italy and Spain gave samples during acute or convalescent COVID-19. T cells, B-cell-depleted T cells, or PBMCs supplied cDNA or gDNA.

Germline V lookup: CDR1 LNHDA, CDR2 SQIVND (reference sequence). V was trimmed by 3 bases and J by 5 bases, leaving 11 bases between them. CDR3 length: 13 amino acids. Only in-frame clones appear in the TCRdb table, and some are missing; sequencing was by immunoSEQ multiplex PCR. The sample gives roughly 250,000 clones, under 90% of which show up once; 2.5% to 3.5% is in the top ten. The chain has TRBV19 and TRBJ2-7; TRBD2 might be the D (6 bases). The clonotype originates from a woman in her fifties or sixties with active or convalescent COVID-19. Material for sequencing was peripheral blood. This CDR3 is CASSIAGLNEQYF. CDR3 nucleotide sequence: TGTGCCAGTAGTATTGCGGGGCTGAACGAGCAGTACTTC.